This T cell receptor (beta chain) derives from a study of blood T cell repertoires in COVID-19. Study-level background: The origin of the acute and convalescent COVID-19 samples was the United States, Italy and Spain. T cells, B-cell-depleted T cells, or PBMCs supplied cDNA or gDNA.

In the authors' workflow: Researchers report that nucleated cell counts were estimated from reference gene primer amplification. Generated by immunoSEQ multiplex PCR, the TCRdb table keeps only in-frame clones and is missing some. Clone size and V and J calls were adopted from that table, with D and trimming inferred from the DNA. The data contain approximately 400,000 clones, roughly 90% of them singletons. This clone has more than one count but fewer than ten. After removal of 4 bases from V and 5 bases from J, the junction contained 8 bases not matched to a gene. The CDR3 covers 17 residues. Germline-derived CDR1 and CDR2 are LGHDT and YNNKEL (reference sequence).

This clonotype was sampled from a man between 40 and 49 years old with acute or convalescent COVID-19. The material sequenced was peripheral blood. The chain links TRBV3-1 (or the pseudogene TRBV3-2) to TRBJ2-2; 12 nucleotides match TRBD2. CDR3 sequence: CASSLWTSGEETGELFF. CDR3 nucleotide sequence: TGTGCCAGCAGCCTTTGGACTAGCGGGGAGGAAACCGGGGAGCTGTTTTTT.